One and the same sample provided the 3 T cell receptor beta chains below, sequenced in a study of cytomegalovirus exposure and HLA in healthy donors (dated by TCRdb to about 2017). The library relied on the immunoSEQ multiplex PCR assay. For the multiplex PCR, a mixture combining 60 forward primers for TCR Vbeta segments and 13 reverse primers for TCR Jbeta segments was used. Drawn from immuneACCESS, this table holds only the in-frame rearrangements with V and J called that TCRdb kept. Clones are partly lost; checked studies trace under half to an unresolved V gene and leave the rest unexplained. This sample is represented by approximately 150,000 clones; around four fifths of them were singletons. The ten largest clones capture 9% to 10% of the sample. The sample was PBMCs. These receptors were taken from a man between 18 and 29 years old in good health and CMV-seropositive.

The table lists this clone with a few counts. J is TRBJ2-7 and V is TRBV10-1; perhaps TRBD1 as D (6 bases). CDR1 and CDR2 from the germline V gene are WNHNN and SYGVQD (reference sequence). The CDR3 runs 14 residues. V gave up 6 bases and J gave up 0 bases, with 12 bases separating them. CDR3 protein: CASSETGTSYEQYF. CDR3 DNA: TGCGCCAGCAGCGAAACAGGGACCTCCTACGAGCAGTACTTC.

V and J are TRBV6-1 and TRBJ2-7, with TRBD1 matching over 7 bases. The CDR3 covers 16 residues. The germline gives CDR1 MNHNS, CDR2 SASEGT. The trim removed 2 bases at V and 2 bases at J, leaving 9 bases unmatched. For the CDR3, the DNA is TGTGCCAGCAGTGAAAGCCCGGGACAGATCCCCTACGAGCAGTACTTC. Amino acid sequence: CASSESPGQIPYEQYF.

This clone came up a few times. J is TRBJ2-7 and V is TRBV9; D may be TRBD2 (5 bases). The V end lost 0 bases, the J end lost 0 bases, and 16 bases lay between the germline ends. CDR3 length: 17 residues. The germline V gene encodes CDR1 SGDLS and CDR2 YYNGEE. The CDR3 DNA reads as TGTGCCAGCAGCGTAGAAGGAACTAGGTCCAGCTCCTACGAGCAGTACTTC. This encodes CASSVEGTRSSSYEQYF.